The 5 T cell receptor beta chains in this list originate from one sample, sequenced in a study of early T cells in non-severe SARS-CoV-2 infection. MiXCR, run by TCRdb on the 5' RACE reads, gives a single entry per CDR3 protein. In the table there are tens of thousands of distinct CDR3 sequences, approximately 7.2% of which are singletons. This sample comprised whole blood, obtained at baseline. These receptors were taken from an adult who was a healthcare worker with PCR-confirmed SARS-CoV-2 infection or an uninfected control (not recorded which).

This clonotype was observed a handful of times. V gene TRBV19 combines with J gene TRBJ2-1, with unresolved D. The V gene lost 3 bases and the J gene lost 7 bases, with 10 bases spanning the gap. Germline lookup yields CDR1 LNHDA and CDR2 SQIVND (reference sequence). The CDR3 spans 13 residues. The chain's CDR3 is CASSILYLNEQFF. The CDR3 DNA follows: TGTGCCAGTAGTATTCTCTACTTAAATGAGCAGTTCTTC.

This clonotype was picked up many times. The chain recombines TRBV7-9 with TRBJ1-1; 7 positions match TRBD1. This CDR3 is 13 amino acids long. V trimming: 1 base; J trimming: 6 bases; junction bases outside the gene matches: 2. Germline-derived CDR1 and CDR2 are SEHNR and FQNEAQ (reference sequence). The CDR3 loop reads CASSLGGQAEAFF. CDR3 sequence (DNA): TGTGCCAGCAGCTTAGGAGGACAGGCTGAAGCTTTCTTT.

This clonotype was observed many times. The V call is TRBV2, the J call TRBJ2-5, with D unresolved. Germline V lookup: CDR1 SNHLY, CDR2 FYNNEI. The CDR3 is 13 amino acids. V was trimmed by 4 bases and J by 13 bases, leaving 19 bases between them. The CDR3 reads CASSGDGGPPGYF. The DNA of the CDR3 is TGTGCCAGCAGTGGTGACGGCGGACCCCCAGGGTACTTC.

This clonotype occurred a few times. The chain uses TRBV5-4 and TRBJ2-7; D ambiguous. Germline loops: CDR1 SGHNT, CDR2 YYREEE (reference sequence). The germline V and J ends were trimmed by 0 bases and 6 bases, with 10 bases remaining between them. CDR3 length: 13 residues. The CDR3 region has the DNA TGTGCCAGCAGCTTGGATCGGATTAGCGAGCAGTACTTC. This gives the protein CASSLDRISEQYF.

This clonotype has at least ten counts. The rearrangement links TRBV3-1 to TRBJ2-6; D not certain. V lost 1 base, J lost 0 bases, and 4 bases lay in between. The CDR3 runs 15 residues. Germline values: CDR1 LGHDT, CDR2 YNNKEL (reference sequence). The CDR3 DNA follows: TGTGCCAGCAGCCAAGCGGCCTCTGGGGCCAACGTCCTGACTTTC. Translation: CASSQAASGANVLTF.